The 5 T cell receptor beta chains below all came from one sample that was sequenced in a study of blood T cell repertoires in COVID-19. TCRdb's table, derived via immunoSEQ multiplex PCR, lists solely in-frame clones and lacks some. The repertoire has about 70,000 clones, roughly 83% of them found once; the top ten carry 6.5% to 7.5%. The specimen was peripheral blood. These receptors all come from a young man with COVID-19, enrolled during active disease.

A note on this clone: A much more abundant neighbour one base away suggests this may be a read error. The same CDR3 can be traced to other DNA sequences in this sample. The V gene is TRBV7-2, the J gene TRBJ2-7, with 8 bases lining up with TRBD2. The CDR3 runs to 15 residues. V shed 5 bases and J 2 bases; nucleotides not matched to a gene: 8. CDR1 and CDR2 from the germline V gene are SGHTA and FQGNSA. CDR3 region: CASSTGGGGPYEQYF. Here the CDR3 DNA reads TGTGCCAGCAGCACGGGGGGGGGAGGGCCCTACGAGCAGTACTTC.

This clone occurred once. The CDR3 DNA reads as TGTGCCAGTAGTATAAGCGGGAGGGGGTACAATGAGCAGTTCTTC. This sequence encodes CASSISGRGYNEQFF. This chain links TRBV19 with TRBJ2-1; TRBD2 aligns across 10 bases. V shed 2 bases and J 4 bases; nucleotides not matched to a gene: 2. Germline CDR1 is LNHDA and CDR2 is SQIVND (reference sequence). The CDR3 is 15 residues long. Full variable domain (remainder filled in from reference TRBV19 and TRBJ2-1): DGGITQSPKYLFRKEGQNVTLSCEQNLNHDAMYWYRQDPGQGLRLIYYSQIVNDFQKGDIAEGYSVSREKKESFPLTVTSAQKNPTAFYLCASSISGRGYNEQFFGPGTRLTVL.

This clone was picked up a small number of times. The genes are TRBV12-3 or TRBV12-4 and TRBJ2-2; no definite D call. The CDR3 runs to 11 residues. The ends were cut back, 5 bases at V and 9 bases at J, with 7 bases in the middle. CDR3 nucleotides: TGTGCCAGCAGTACTGGTCGGGAGCTGTTTTTT. Translating gives CASSTGRELFF.

The chain has TRBV27 and TRBJ2-7, with a weak D call TRBD2 (6 bases). The germline gives CDR1 MNHEY, CDR2 SMNVEV (reference sequence). Trimming removed 3 bases from V and 3 bases from J, with 12 bases in between. The CDR3 extends over 14 amino acids. The CDR3 DNA reads as TGTGCCAGCAGTTTCACAGTCGGGAGCTACGAGCAGTACTTC. Protein product: CASSFTVGSYEQYF.

The chain has TRBV20-1 and TRBJ2-1; D gene uncertain. Germline V gives CDR1 DFQATT, CDR2 SNEGSKA (reference sequence). The V and J ends lost 7 bases and 7 bases respectively, with 11 bases between them. The CDR3 covers 11 residues. CDR3 amino acids: CSDYPQNEQFF. CDR3 nucleotides: TGCAGTGACTACCCACAAAATGAGCAGTTCTTC.